This T cell receptor (beta chain) emerged from a study of cytomegalovirus exposure and HLA in healthy donors. Study results and caveats: In a later analysis, TCR beta V- and J-gene trimming was associated with a missense DCLRE1C variant. When presence/absence was analysed, sequencing depth was taken to be roughly uniform across donors.

The PCR used 60 Vbeta and 13 Jbeta primers. Profiled with immunoSEQ multiplex PCR; TCRdb holds only in-frame clones, not every one. The profile covers about 170,000 clones, with around 76% appearing a single time and roughly 6.6% taken by the ten largest. As for this clone: What it binds is not known.

The CDR3 extends over 18 amino acids. J gave up 0 bases and V 4 bases, and 14 bases lay outside the gene matches. Germline assignment: CDR1 LNHDA and CDR2 SQIVND (reference sequence). Donors consisted of healthy bone marrow donors. The specimen was PBMCs. V gene TRBV19 combines with J gene TRBJ1-2; 7 bases fit TRBD1. The receptor's source is a man aged 35 to 55 in good health and CMV-seropositive. CDR3 DNA sequence: TGTGCCAGTAGTAACCCACTCCGGGACAGCCTCACTAACTATGGCTACACCTTC. It is translated as CASSNPLRDSLTNYGYTF.